This T cell receptor (beta chain) came from a study of Ad26.COV2.S vaccination and SARS-CoV-2 variants. About the study: A COV1001 Ad26.COV2.S trial-arm participant provided the sample.

Method: immunoSEQ multiplex PCR; TCRdb's copy keeps in-frame clones and lacks some. The repertoire holds about 350,000 clones, about 89% seen once, with roughly 5% in the top ten. Stated treatment: around 19 received Ad26.COV2.S at low or high dose, single or two shots; a few received placebo; per-sample allocation not given. Sampling was done on day 63 after the first vaccine or placebo injection. Wuhan-strain SARS-CoV-2 spike was expressed by the Ad26 vector that made up the vaccine. Per germline, CDR1 SQVTM and CDR2 ANQGSEA. This CDR3 has 13 residues. With 7 bases removed from V and 3 bases from J, the gap between germline ends came to 13 bases.

The clonotype comes from a person between 18 and 59 years old who received the Ad26.COV2.S COVID-19 vaccine or a placebo. The chain joins TRBV29-1 to TRBJ2-1; TRBD2 might be the D (6 bases). This specimen was peripheral blood, taken in a trial of Ad26.COV2.S vaccine versus placebo. CDR3 residues: CSARDWVYNEQFF. Here the CDR3 DNA reads TGCAGCGCCCGGGACTGGGTCTACAATGAGCAGTTCTTC.